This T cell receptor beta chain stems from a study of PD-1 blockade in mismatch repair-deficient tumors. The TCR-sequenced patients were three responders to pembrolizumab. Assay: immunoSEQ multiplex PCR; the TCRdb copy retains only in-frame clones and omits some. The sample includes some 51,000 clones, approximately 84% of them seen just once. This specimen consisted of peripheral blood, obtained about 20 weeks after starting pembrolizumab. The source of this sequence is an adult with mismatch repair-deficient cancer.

CDR3 sequence reads: CASSQKREHSGKYF. The CDR3 nucleotides read TGTGCCAGCAGCCAGAAGCGGGAGCACAGTGGGAAATACTTC. This chain connects TRBV13 to TRBJ2-7, with 8 bases aligning to TRBD2. Germline V gene data show CDR1 as PRHDT and CDR2 as FYEKMQ (reference sequence). The trim removed 5 bases at V and 13 bases at J, leaving 16 bases unmatched. The CDR3 has 14 residues.